This T cell receptor (beta chain) was captured by sequencing in a study of OX40 agonist ivuxolimab in advanced cancers. Across the study: The study reported partial responses in three patients: one hepatocellular carcinoma, two cutaneous melanoma. Study findings and constraints: What antigens the expanded peripheral T cells recognized was never established.

Germline V gene data show CDR1 as SGHNT and CDR2 as YYREEE (reference sequence). CDR3 length: 12 residues. The trim removed 2 bases at V and 13 bases at J, leaving 6 bases unmatched. This clone was picked up a small number of times. The target antigen is unknown. The data were produced by immunoSEQ multiplex PCR, yet TCRdb's version contains in-frame clones alone and is incomplete. The sample lists approximately 90,000 clones, over 75% seen once, with 2.6% in the top ten. The receptor comes from an adult with an advanced solid tumor such as melanoma, head and neck, liver or kidney cancer. The chain recombines TRBV5-4 with TRBJ2-1; 7 bases are shared with TRBD1. This material consisted of CD4+ or CD8+ T cells sorted from blood, taken in a trial of the OX40 agonist ivuxolimab. The DNA of the CDR3 is TGTGCCAGCAGCTTCCGACAGGGTATTCAGTTCTTC. Protein: CASSFRQGIQFF.